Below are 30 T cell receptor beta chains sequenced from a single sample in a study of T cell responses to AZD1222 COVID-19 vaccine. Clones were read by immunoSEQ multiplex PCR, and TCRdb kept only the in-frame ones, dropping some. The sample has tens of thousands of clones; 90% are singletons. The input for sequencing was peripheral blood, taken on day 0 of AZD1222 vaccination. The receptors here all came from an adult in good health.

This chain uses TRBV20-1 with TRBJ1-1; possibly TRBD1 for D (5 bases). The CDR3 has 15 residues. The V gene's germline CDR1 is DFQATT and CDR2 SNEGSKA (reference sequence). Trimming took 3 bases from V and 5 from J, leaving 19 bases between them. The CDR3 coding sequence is TGCAGTGCTAGTAATCGGCGGGGGGTCTGGACTGAAGCTTTCTTT. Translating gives CSASNRRGVWTEAFF.

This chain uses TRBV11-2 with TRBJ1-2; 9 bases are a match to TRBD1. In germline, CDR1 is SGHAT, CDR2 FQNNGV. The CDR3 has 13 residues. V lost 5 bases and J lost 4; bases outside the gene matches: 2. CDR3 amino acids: CASSRTGAYGYTF. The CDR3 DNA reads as TGTGCCAGCAGCCGGACAGGGGCCTATGGCTACACCTTC.

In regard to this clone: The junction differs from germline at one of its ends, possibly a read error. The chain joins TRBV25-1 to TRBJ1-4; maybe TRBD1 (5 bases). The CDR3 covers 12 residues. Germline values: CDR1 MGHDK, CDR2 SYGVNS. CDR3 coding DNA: TGTGCCAACGCGAACCGGGGCAAAAAAACTGTTTTT. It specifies CANANRGKKTVF.

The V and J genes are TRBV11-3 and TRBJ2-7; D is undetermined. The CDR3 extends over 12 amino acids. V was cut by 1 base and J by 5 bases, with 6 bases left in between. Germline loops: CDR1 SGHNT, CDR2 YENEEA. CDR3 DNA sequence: TGTGCCAGCAGCTTAGTACCGGACGAGCAGTACTTC. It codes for CASSLVPDEQYF.

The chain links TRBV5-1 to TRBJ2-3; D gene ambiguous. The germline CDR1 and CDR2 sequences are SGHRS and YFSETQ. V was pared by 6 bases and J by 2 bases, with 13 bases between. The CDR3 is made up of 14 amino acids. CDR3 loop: CASTVDQLTDTQYF. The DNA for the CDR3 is TGCGCCAGCACGGTGGACCAACTCACAGATACGCAGTATTTT.

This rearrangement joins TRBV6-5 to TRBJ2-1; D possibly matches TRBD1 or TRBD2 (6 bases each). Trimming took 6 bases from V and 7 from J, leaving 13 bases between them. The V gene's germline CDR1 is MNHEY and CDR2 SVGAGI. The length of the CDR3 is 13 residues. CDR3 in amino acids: CASRGQGRNEQFF. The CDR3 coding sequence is TGTGCCAGCAGGGGTCAGGGGAGGAATGAGCAGTTCTTC.

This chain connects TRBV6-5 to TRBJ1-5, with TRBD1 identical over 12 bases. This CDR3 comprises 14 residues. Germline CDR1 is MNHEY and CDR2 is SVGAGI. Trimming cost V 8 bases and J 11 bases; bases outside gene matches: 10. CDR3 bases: TGTGCCAGCTTAGGGACAGGGGGCCTCCTGGCCCAGCATTTT. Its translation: CASLGTGGLLAQHF.

The CDR3 loop is CASSHYGQAYEQYF. The CDR3 DNA is TGTGCCAGCAGCCACTACGGACAGGCCTACGAGCAGTACTTC. The genes are TRBV3-1 (or the pseudogene TRBV3-2) and TRBJ2-7; 7 bases align to TRBD1. After removal of 3 bases from V and 2 bases from J, the junction contained 4 bases not matched to a gene. The CDR3 spans 14 residues. Per germline, CDR1 LGHDT and CDR2 YNNKEL (reference sequence).

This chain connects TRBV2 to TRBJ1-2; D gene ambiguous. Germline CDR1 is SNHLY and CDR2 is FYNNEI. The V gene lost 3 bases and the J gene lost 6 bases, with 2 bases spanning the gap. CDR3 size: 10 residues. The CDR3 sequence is CASSENGYTF. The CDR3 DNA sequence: TGTGCCAGCAGTGAGAATGGCTACACCTTC.

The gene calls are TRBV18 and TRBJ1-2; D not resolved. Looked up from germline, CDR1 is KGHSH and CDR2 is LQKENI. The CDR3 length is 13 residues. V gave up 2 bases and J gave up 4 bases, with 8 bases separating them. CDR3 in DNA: TGTGCCAGCTCACCAGGGGTTGGCTATGGCTACACCTTC. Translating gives CASSPGVGYGYTF.

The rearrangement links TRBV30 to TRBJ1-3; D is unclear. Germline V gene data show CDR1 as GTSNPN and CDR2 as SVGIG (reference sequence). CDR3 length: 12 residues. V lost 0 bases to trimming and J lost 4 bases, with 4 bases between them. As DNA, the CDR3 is TGTGCCTGGAGTGTAACGGGAAACACCATATATTTT. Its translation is CAWSVTGNTIYF.

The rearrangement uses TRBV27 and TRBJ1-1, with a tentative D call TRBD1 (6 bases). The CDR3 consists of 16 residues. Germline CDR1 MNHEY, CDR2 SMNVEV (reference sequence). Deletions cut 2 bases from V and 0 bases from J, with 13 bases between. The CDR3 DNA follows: TGTGCCAGCAGTTTAAGGGAGAGGGGGATGAACACTGAAGCTTTCTTT. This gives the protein CASSLRERGMNTEAFF.

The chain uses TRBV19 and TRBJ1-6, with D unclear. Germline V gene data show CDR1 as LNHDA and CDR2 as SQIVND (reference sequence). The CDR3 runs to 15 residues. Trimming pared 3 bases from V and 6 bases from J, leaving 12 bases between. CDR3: CASSMRGVSNSPLHF. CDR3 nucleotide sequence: TGTGCCAGTAGTATGCGTGGGGTTTCTAATTCACCCCTCCACTTT.

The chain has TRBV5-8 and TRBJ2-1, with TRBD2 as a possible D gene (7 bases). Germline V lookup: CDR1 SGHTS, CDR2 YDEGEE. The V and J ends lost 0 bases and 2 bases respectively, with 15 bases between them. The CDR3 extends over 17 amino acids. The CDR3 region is CASSLEFGGAAYNEQFF. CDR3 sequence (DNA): TGTGCCAGCAGCTTGGAGTTTGGGGGGGCCGCCTACAATGAGCAGTTCTTC.

This chain's CDR3 is CASSHREGWGGYTF. CDR3 in DNA: TGTGCCAGCAGCCACAGGGAGGGGTGGGGTGGCTACACCTTC. The V call is TRBV7-9, the J call TRBJ1-2, with D maybe TRBD1 (6 bases). The V gene's germline CDR1 is SEHNR and CDR2 FQNEAQ (reference sequence). V was shortened by 5 bases and J by 7 bases, with 17 bases between the two germline ends. CDR3 length: 14 amino acids. Supplemented by reference TRBV7-9 and TRBJ1-2, the full variable domain reads DTGVSQNPRHKITKRGQNVTFRCDPISEHNRLYWYRQTLGQGPEFLTYFQNEAQLEKSRLLSDRFSAERPKGSFSTLEIQRTEQGDSAMYLCASSHREGWGGYTFGSGTRLTVV.

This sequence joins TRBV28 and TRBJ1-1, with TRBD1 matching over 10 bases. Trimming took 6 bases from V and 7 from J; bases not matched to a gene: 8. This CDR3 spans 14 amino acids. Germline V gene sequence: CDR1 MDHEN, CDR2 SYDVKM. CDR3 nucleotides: TGTGCCAGCAGGCCGGGACAGGGGTTTCTTGAAGCTTTCTTT. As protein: CASRPGQGFLEAFF.

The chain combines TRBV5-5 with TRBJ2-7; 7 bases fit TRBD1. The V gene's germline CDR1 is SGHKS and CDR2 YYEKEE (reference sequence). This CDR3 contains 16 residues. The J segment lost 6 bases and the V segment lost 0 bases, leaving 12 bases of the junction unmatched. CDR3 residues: CASSLGARQGISEQYF. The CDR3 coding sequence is TGTGCCAGCAGCTTGGGGGCCCGACAGGGTATTAGCGAGCAGTACTTC.

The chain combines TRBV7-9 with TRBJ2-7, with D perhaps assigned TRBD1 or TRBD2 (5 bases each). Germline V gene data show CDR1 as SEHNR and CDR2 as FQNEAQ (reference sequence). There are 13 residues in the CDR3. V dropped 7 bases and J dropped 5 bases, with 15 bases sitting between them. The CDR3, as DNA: TGTGCCAGCAACCCGGGACCAGCCGACGAGCAGTACTTC. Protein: CASNPGPADEQYF.

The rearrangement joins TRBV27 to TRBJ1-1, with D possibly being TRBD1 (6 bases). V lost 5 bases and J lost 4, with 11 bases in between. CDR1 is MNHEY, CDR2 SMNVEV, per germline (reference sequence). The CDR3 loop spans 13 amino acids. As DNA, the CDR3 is TGTGCCAGCAGTCTTCTCAGGGGCACTGAAGCTTTCTTT. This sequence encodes CASSLLRGTEAFF.

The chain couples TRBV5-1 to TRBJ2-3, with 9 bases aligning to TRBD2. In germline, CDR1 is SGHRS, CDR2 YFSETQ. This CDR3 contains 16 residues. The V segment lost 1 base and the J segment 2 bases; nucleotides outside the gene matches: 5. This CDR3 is CASSLRSSGNTDTQYF. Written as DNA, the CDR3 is TGCGCCAGCAGCTTGAGGTCTAGCGGGAACACAGATACGCAGTATTTT.

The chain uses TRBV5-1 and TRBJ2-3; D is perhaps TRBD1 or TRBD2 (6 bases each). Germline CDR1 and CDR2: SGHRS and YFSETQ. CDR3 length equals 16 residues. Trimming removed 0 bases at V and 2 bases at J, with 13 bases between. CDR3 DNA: TGCGCCAGCAGCTTGGCCTCGGGGGCAACCACAGATACGCAGTATTTT. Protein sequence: CASSLASGATTDTQYF. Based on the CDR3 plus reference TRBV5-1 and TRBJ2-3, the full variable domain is KAGVTQTPRYLIKTRGQQVTLSCSPISGHRSVSWYQQTPGQGLQFLFEYFSETQRNKGNFPGRFSGRQFSNSRSEMNVSTLELGDSALYLCASSLASGATTDTQYFGPGTRLTVL.

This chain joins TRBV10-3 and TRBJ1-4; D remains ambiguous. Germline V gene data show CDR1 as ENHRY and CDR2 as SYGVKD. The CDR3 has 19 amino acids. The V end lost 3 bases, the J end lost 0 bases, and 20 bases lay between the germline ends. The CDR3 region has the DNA TGTGCCATCAGTGAAAGAGGGCAGGCAAGCTTTGCAACTAATGAAAAACTGTTTTTT. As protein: CAISERGQASFATNEKLFF.

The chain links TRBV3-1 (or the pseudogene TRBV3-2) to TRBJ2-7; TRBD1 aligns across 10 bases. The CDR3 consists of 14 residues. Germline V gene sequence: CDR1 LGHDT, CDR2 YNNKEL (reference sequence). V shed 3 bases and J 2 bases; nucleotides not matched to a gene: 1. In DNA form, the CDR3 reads TGTGCCAGCAGCCACGGACAGGGGGCCTACGAGCAGTACTTC. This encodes CASSHGQGAYEQYF.

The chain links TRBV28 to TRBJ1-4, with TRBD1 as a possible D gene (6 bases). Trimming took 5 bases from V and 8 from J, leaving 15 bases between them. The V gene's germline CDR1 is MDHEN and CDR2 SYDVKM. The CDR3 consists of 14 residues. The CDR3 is CASSEGGREEKLFF. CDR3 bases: TGTGCCAGCAGTGAGGGGGGACGTGAGGAAAAACTGTTTTTT.

The CDR3 loop reads CASSEGAGWGNIQYF. Here the CDR3 DNA reads TGTGCCAGCAGTGAGGGAGCGGGTTGGGGAAACATTCAGTACTTC. The chain recombines TRBV6-1 with TRBJ2-4; tentative D call: TRBD2 (6 bases). The V gene lost 3 bases and the J gene lost 6 bases, with 15 bases spanning the gap. The CDR3 spans 15 residues. The V gene's germline CDR1 is MNHNS and CDR2 SASEGT.

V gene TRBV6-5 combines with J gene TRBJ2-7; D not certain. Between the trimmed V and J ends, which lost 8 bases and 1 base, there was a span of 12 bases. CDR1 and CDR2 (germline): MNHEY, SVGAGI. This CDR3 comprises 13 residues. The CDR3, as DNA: TGTGCCAGCTCTGGCCGGGTTTCCTACGAGCAGTACTTC. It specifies CASSGRVSYEQYF.

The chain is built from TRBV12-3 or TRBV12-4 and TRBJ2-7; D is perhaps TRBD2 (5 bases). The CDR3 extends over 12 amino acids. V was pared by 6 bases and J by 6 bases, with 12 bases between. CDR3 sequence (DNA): TGTGCCAGCAGGCGGGTGCAAGGCGAGCAGTACTTC. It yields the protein CASRRVQGEQYF.

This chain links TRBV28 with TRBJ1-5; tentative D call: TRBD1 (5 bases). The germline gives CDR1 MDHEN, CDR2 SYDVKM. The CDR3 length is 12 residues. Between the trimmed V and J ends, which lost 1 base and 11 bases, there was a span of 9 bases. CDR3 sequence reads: CASSLSGTTQHF. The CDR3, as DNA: TGTGCCAGCAGTTTATCAGGGACGACCCAGCATTTT.

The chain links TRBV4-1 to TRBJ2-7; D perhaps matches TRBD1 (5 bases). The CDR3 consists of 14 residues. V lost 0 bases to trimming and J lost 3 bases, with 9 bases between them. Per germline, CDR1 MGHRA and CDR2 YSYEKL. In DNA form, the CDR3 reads TGCGCCAGCAGCCAAGATTCGACAGTCTACGAGCAGTACTTC. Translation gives CASSQDSTVYEQYF.

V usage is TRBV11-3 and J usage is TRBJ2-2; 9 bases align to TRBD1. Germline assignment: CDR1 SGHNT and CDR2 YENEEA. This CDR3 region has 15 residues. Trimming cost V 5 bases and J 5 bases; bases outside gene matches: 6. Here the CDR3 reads CASSPAGTGTGELFF. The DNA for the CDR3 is TGTGCCAGCAGCCCAGCCGGGACAGGGACCGGGGAGCTGTTTTTT.